The sequence of this T cell receptor (beta chain) was determined in a study of cytomegalovirus exposure and HLA in healthy donors. Regarding the study as a whole: According to an earlier analysis, most TCR beta V segments yielded productive rearrangements about 90% or about 30% of the time. In a later analysis, donors in an Asian-associated ancestry cluster reportedly had fewer N-insertions in productive TCRs than the cohort mean. Clonal expansion was found to be greater in HLA-associated TCR beta chains than in equally common others in a later analysis. Many donors shared some public TCRs, even though most TCR sequences were rare.

The study ran its PCR with 60 Vbeta and 13 Jbeta primers. Sequencing used immunoSEQ multiplex PCR; TCRdb keeps in-frame clones, though not all of them. The table shows 200,000 to 300,000 clones, with 80% to 85% occurring only once. This clone has more than one count but fewer than ten. What it binds is unknown. Germline V gives CDR1 MDHEN, CDR2 SYDVKM. V shed 6 bases, J shed 4 bases, and the junction held 6 bases outside the gene matches. The CDR3 has 16 residues. Sequenced material: PBMCs. This chain links TRBV28 with TRBJ2-1; TRBD2 matches 13 bases. This receptor was obtained from an older woman in good health and CMV-seropositive. This CDR3 reads CASSRMGLAGYNEQFF. The CDR3 coding sequence is TGTGCCAGCAGCCGAATGGGACTAGCGGGGTACAATGAGCAGTTCTTC.